This TCR beta chain originates from a study of beta chain features in type 1 diabetes. Points from the study as a whole: cDNA sequencing could over-represent cells with high TCR expression.

This clone has just a few counts. Antigen unknown. Investigators reverse transcribed all isolated RNA, so they sequenced expressed TCRB transcripts. Using immunoSEQ multiplex PCR, the repertoire was profiled, and TCRdb retains in-frame clones only, with some absent. Here the sample spans hundreds of thousands of clones, about a sixth being singletons. Trimming left V 5 bases short and J 4 bases short, with 17 bases between. Germline CDR1 reads SGHTA; CDR2 reads FQGNSA. This CDR3 is built from 15 residues. It was via CD45RO/CCR7/CD25/CD127/CD95/CD27 that CD4+ naive, central memory, regulatory and stem cell-like memory cells were sorted.

This TCR derives from a man in his late teens or twenties in good health. Input material: naive CD4+ T cells from blood. The J gene is TRBJ2-5, the V gene TRBV7-2; perhaps TRBD2 as D (6 bases). The chain's CDR3 is CASSHPRGAGETQYF. CDR3 sequence (DNA): TGTGCCAGCAGCCACCCTCGCGGGGCGGGAGAGACCCAGTACTTC.